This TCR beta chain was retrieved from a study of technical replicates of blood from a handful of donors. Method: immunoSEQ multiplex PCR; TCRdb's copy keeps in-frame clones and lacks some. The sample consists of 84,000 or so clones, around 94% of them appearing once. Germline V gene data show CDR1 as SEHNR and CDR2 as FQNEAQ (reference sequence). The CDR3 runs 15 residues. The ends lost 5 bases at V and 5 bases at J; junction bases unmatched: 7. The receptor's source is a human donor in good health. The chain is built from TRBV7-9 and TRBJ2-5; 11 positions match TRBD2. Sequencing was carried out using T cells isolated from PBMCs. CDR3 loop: CASSPLAGEAETQYF. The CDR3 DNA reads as TGTGCCAGCAGCCCACTAGCGGGAGAGGCTGAGACCCAGTACTTC.